Listed here are 25 T cell receptor beta chains from one sample, sequenced in a study of shared clonotypes between healthy human individuals. Generated by immunoSEQ multiplex PCR, the TCRdb table keeps only in-frame clones and is missing some. The sample comprises over a million clones, about 75% of which are singletons, and approximately 1.3% rests with the top ten. The sample consisted of memory CD4+ T cells sorted from blood. The subset denotes: CD45RA-negative fraction. The receptors derive from a young man in good health.

The genes are TRBV6-5 and TRBJ1-2; TRBD1 is a possible D gene (5 bases). The V and J ends lost 5 bases and 4 bases respectively, with 14 bases between them. CDR1 MNHEY and CDR2 SVGAGI come from the germline V gene. This CDR3 is 14 amino acids long. The DNA for the CDR3 is TGTGCCAGCAGTCAAGGGAGCGGGGGCTATGGCTACACCTTC. This sequence encodes CASSQGSGGYGYTF.

This chain joins TRBV4-3 and TRBJ2-7; the D call may be TRBD1 or TRBD2 (6 bases each). The germline gives CDR1 LGHNA, CDR2 YSLEER. The CDR3 has 13 amino acids. Trimming removed 0 bases from V and 5 bases from J, with 8 bases in between. CDR3 residues: CASSQEGGHEQYF. In nucleotides, the CDR3 is TGCGCCAGCAGCCAAGAAGGGGGGCACGAGCAGTACTTC.

Note on this clone: A much bigger clone sits one base away, suggesting this may be a read error. V is TRBV5-4 and J is TRBJ1-6; TRBD1 is a possible D gene (5 bases). The CDR3 spans 15 residues. The V gene's germline CDR1 is SGHNT and CDR2 YYREEE (reference sequence). The V end lost 0 bases, the J end lost 2 bases, and 6 bases lay between the germline ends. This CDR3 is CASSLDRTYNSPLHF. CDR3 coding DNA: TGTGCCAGCAGCTTGGACAGGACCTATAATTCACCCCTCCACTTT. The full variable domain, rest sourced from reference TRBV5-4 and TRBJ1-6, is ETGVTQSPTHLIKTRGQQVTLRCSSQSGHNTVSWYQQALGQGPQFIFQYYREEENGRGNFPPRFSGLQFPNYSSELNVNALELDDSALYLCASSLDRTYNSPLHFGNGTRLTVT.

The chain is built from TRBV11-2 and TRBJ2-3; D might be TRBD1 (6 bases). V lost 1 base, J lost 4 bases, and 12 bases lay in between. The CDR3 is 15 amino acids. Germline V gene data show CDR1 as SGHAT and CDR2 as FQNNGV. Here the CDR3 DNA reads TGTGCCAGCAGCTTAGTTCCTGGGACACCAGATACGCAGTATTTT. This codes for CASSLVPGTPDTQYF.

This clone has ten or more counts. V usage is TRBV5-1 and J usage is TRBJ2-2, with D perhaps matching TRBD1 (5 bases). Trimming removed 0 bases at V and 6 bases at J, with 12 bases between. The CDR3 totals 15 residues. Per germline, CDR1 SGHRS and CDR2 YFSETQ. CDR3 nucleotides: TGCGCCAGCAGCTTGGTAGGGGAACCGGCCGGGGAGCTGTTTTTT. This codes for CASSLVGEPAGELFF.

This clone was seen once. The chain joins TRBV15 to TRBJ2-4, with 12 positions matching TRBD2. Looked up from germline, CDR1 is LNHNV and CDR2 is YYDKDF (reference sequence). J lost 1 base, V lost 0 bases, and 10 bases had no gene match. The CDR3 has 20 residues. CDR3 bases: TGTGCCACCAGCAGAGAAGCTAGCGGGGGGGCCATTGGTGCCAAAAACATTCAGTACTTC. Its translation is CATSREASGGAIGAKNIQYF.

This clone has a handful of counts. The V call is TRBV27, the J call TRBJ2-7; 7 bases are a match to TRBD1. Trimming cost V 0 bases and J 11 bases; bases outside gene matches: 7. The V gene's germline CDR1 is MNHEY and CDR2 SMNVEV (reference sequence). The CDR3 length is 13 residues. CDR3 sequence reads: CASSLSQTGTEYF. CDR3 coding DNA: TGTGCCAGCAGTTTATCGCAGACCGGGACAGAGTACTTC.

The V gene is TRBV10-1, the J gene TRBJ1-1, with unresolved D. From germline, CDR1 is WNHNN and CDR2 SYGVQD (reference sequence). V lost 2 bases, J lost 8 bases, and 9 bases lay in between. The CDR3 consists of 12 residues. CDR3 nucleotide sequence: TGCGCCAGCAGTGAGGGTCGTCGGGAAGCTTTCTTT. Translating gives CASSEGRREAFF.

The chain joins TRBV2 to TRBJ1-5, with D unclear. Trimming removed 3 bases at V and 4 bases at J, with 7 bases between. This CDR3 contains 13 residues. The germline V gene has CDR1 SNHLY and CDR2 FYNNEI. This chain's CDR3 is CASSEFANQPQHF. The CDR3 coding sequence is TGTGCCAGCAGTGAGTTCGCTAATCAGCCCCAGCATTTT.

This clone occurred once. The V and J genes are TRBV6-1 and TRBJ2-7; the match to TRBD1 covers 8 bases. V lost 2 bases to trimming and J lost 6 bases; unmatched junction nucleotides: 9. Germline CDR1 and CDR2: MNHNS and SASEGT. The CDR3 runs to 15 residues. For the CDR3, the DNA is TGTGCCAGCAGTGAAAGGCAGGGGGCAGGGGGCGAGCAGTACTTC. Translated, it gives CASSERQGAGGEQYF.

The chain has TRBV5-4 and TRBJ2-2; 7 bases map to TRBD1. J gave up 5 bases and V 5 bases, and 3 bases lay outside the gene matches. The CDR3 spans 13 residues. Germline CDR1 SGHNT, CDR2 YYREEE (reference sequence). In nucleotides, the CDR3 is TGTGCCAGCAGGCTGACAGGGACCGGGGAGCTGTTTTTT. This encodes CASRLTGTGELFF.

This rearrangement joins TRBV10-3 to TRBJ2-5; weak D call: TRBD1 (6 bases). CDR1 is ENHRY, CDR2 SYGVKD, per germline. The germline V and J ends were trimmed by 0 bases and 2 bases, with 13 bases remaining between them. CDR3 size: 16 residues. DNA of the CDR3: TGTGCCATCAGTGAGTCGCGAGGACAGCTACAAGAGACCCAGTACTTC. Protein product: CAISESRGQLQETQYF.

This CDR3 is CASSLQGDTEAFF. The CDR3 region has the DNA TGTGCCAGCAGCCTACAGGGTGACACTGAAGCTTTCTTT. The gene calls are TRBV6-1 and TRBJ1-1; D is perhaps TRBD1 (6 bases). Germline CDR1 MNHNS, CDR2 SASEGT. This CDR3 region has 13 residues. Deletions cut 6 bases from V and 3 bases from J, with 11 bases between.

This clone has a single count. The CDR3 region has the DNA TGTGCCAGTAGAGCGGACATGAGGACTGAAGCTTTCTTT. It codes for CASRADMRTEAFF. The chain couples TRBV19 to TRBJ1-1; weak D call: TRBD1 (5 bases). Trimming left V 6 bases short and J 5 bases short, with 13 bases between. The V gene's germline CDR1 is LNHDA and CDR2 SQIVND (reference sequence). CDR3 length equals 13 residues.

This clone showed up just once. The CDR3 reads CAWSPRVNNNEQFF. DNA of the CDR3: TGTGCCTGGAGTCCCAGGGTAAATAACAATGAGCAGTTCTTC. V is TRBV30 and J is TRBJ2-1, with a weak D call TRBD1 (5 bases). Germline V gives CDR1 GTSNPN, CDR2 SVGIG (reference sequence). Trimming shortened V by 2 bases and J by 5 bases, and 13 bases separated the two germline ends. This CDR3 has 14 amino acids.

This chain joins TRBV7-8 and TRBJ2-5; D gene uncertain. The V and J ends lost 4 bases and 5 bases respectively, with 11 bases between them. The germline V gene has CDR1 SGHVS and CDR2 FQNEAQ. The CDR3 runs to 13 residues. As DNA, the CDR3 is TGTGCCAGCAGCTCCTTGGTTATTGAGACCCAGTACTTC. Protein sequence: CASSSLVIETQYF. The full variable domain, its missing parts supplied by reference TRBV7-8 and TRBJ2-5, is GAGVSQSPRYKVAKRGQDVALRCDPISGHVSLFWYQQALGQGPEFLTYFQNEAQLDKSGLPSDRFFAERPEGSVSTLKIQRTQQEDSAVYLCASSSLVIETQYFGPGTRLLVL.

In the case of this clone: Other nucleotide sequences in the sample specify the same CDR3. This chain joins TRBV5-8 and TRBJ1-5; unclear D gene. Germline CDR1 SGHTS, CDR2 YDEGEE. V was clipped by 4 bases and J by 4 bases, with 6 bases between them. This CDR3 region has 12 residues. The CDR3 region has the DNA TGTGCCAGCAGCCCTCAGAATCAGCCCCAGCATTTT. Encoded protein: CASSPQNQPQHF. Variable domain in full (rest from reference TRBV5-8 and TRBJ1-5): EAGVTQSPTHLIKTRGQQATLRCSPISGHTSVYWYQQALGLGLQFLLWYDEGEERNRGNFPPRFSGRQFPNYSSELNVNALELEDSALYLCASSPQNQPQHFGDGTRLSIL.

The rearrangement links TRBV28 to TRBJ2-2; TRBD2 aligns across 9 bases. The junction had 5 bases not matched to a gene; V was cut back by 1 base and J by 2 bases. Germline V gene data show CDR1 as MDHEN and CDR2 as SYDVKM. The CDR3 totals 17 residues. Written as DNA, the CDR3 is TGTGCCAGCAGTTTATCAAGACTAGCGGACAACACCGGGGAGCTGTTTTTT. Translation gives CASSLSRLADNTGELFF.

The chain links TRBV10-1 to TRBJ2-3; D is perhaps TRBD2 (6 bases). Trimming left V 6 bases short and J 2 bases short, with 12 bases between. Per the germline V gene, CDR1 is WNHNN and CDR2 is SYGVQD (reference sequence). CDR3 length: 14 residues. CDR3 amino acids: CASSRDSATDTQYF. The CDR3 DNA reads TGCGCCAGCAGCAGGGACTCGGCCACAGATACGCAGTATTTT.

This rearrangement joins TRBV7-6 to TRBJ2-7; 9 bases match TRBD2. CDR3 size: 16 residues. CDR1 is SGHVS and CDR2 is FNYEAQ in the germline V gene. The ends lost 5 bases at V and 4 bases at J; junction bases unmatched: 12. CDR3 protein: CASSPLGAGGRYEQYF. CDR3 DNA: TGTGCCAGCAGCCCACTTGGCGCGGGGGGGCGATACGAGCAGTACTTC.

This clone was seen a handful of times. This sequence joins TRBV4-3 and TRBJ1-4; TRBD1 aligns across 7 bases. The CDR3 is made up of 14 amino acids. Germline trimming cut 4 bases from V and 7 bases from J; bases unmatched to any gene: 6. In germline, CDR1 is LGHNA, CDR2 YSLEER. Written as DNA, the CDR3 is TGCGCCAGCAGCCGTGGAGGGGGCCCTGAAAAACTGTTTTTT. Its protein is CASSRGGGPEKLFF.

The chain has TRBV18 and TRBJ1-1; 12 bases fit TRBD1. There are 16 residues in the CDR3. V trimming: 6 bases; J trimming: 5 bases; junction bases outside the gene matches: 10. The germline V gene encodes CDR1 KGHSH and CDR2 LQKENI. The CDR3 loop reads CASSIQGTGGGTEAFF. The CDR3 DNA is TGTGCCAGCTCGATCCAGGGGACAGGGGGCGGAACTGAAGCTTTCTTT.

This clone occurred once. The chain is built from TRBV5-1 and TRBJ2-2; tentatively, D is TRBD2 (6 bases). Germline loops: CDR1 SGHRS, CDR2 YFSETQ. Trimming left V 2 bases short and J 6 bases short, with 14 bases between. This CDR3 contains 15 residues. The CDR3 DNA sequence: TGCGCCAGCAGCTTAATTGCGGGGTATTCCGGGGAGCTGTTTTTT. This sequence encodes CASSLIAGYSGELFF. Based on the CDR3 plus reference TRBV5-1 and TRBJ2-2, the full variable domain is KAGVTQTPRYLIKTRGQQVTLSCSPISGHRSVSWYQQTPGQGLQFLFEYFSETQRNKGNFPGRFSGRQFSNSRSEMNVSTLELGDSALYLCASSLIAGYSGELFFGEGSRLTVL.

The V and J genes are TRBV5-6 and TRBJ1-3; 8 nucleotides match TRBD1. This CDR3 is 16 amino acids long. Germline CDR1 and CDR2: SGHDT and YYEEEE. V shed 3 bases and J 4 bases; nucleotides not matched to a gene: 9. The CDR3 DNA reads as TGTGCCAGCAGCTCTGAGGGGACAGGTCAGGGAAACACCATATATTTT. It translates to CASSSEGTGQGNTIYF.

V and J are TRBV28 and TRBJ2-7, with 8 bases that match TRBD1. The CDR3 is 15 residues long. CDR1 is MDHEN and CDR2 is SYDVKM in the germline V gene. The J segment lost 0 bases and the V segment lost 3 bases, leaving 4 bases of the junction unmatched. CDR3 coding DNA: TGTGCCAGCAGTTTGGGGACAGGTCCCTCCTACGAGCAGTACTTC. Translating gives CASSLGTGPSYEQYF.